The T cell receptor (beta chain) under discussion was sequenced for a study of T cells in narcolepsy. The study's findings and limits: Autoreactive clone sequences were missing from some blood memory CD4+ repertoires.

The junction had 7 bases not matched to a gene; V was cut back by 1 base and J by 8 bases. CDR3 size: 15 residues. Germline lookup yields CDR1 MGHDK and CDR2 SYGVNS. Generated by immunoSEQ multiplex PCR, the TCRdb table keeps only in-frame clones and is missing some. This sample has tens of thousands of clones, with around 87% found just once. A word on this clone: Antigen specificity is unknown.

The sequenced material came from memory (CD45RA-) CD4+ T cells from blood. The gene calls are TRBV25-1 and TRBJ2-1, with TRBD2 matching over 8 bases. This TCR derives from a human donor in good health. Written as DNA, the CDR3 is TGTGCCAGCAGTGAATTATTAGCGGGATCGGATGAGCAGTTCTTC. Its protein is CASSELLAGSDEQFF.